One and the same sample provided the 30 T cell receptor beta chains below, sequenced in a study of OX40 agonist ivuxolimab in advanced cancers. Some clones are missing from TCRdb's copy, which holds only in-frame ones; the method was immunoSEQ multiplex PCR. The sample consists of approximately 70,000 clones, roughly 83% of them appearing once. The sample consisted of CD4+ or CD8+ T cells sorted from blood, taken in a trial of the OX40 agonist ivuxolimab. These receptors all come from an adult with an advanced solid tumor such as melanoma, head and neck, liver or kidney cancer.

The chain joins TRBV5-1 to TRBJ2-7; D tentatively fits TRBD1 or TRBD2 (5 bases each). The V end was cut by 2 bases, the J end by 4 bases, with 16 bases between. The CDR3 sequence is 15 residues long. Germline V lookup: CDR1 SGHRS, CDR2 YFSETQ. This CDR3 is CASSFQDGAEYEQYF. The CDR3 DNA sequence: TGCGCCAGCAGCTTTCAGGACGGGGCTGAGTACGAGCAGTACTTC.

A few counts support this clone. The chain combines TRBV30 with TRBJ1-5; D gene uncertain. The CDR3 sequence is 14 residues long. Germline CDR1 GTSNPN, CDR2 SVGIG (reference sequence). Deletions cut 3 bases from V and 4 bases from J, with 13 bases between. CDR3: CAWSEKRKNQPQHF. In DNA, the CDR3 is TGTGCCTGGAGCGAAAAACGGAAGAATCAGCCCCAGCATTTT.

V is TRBV2 and J is TRBJ1-1; D is uncertain. Trimming removed 3 bases at V and 1 base at J, with 6 bases between. There are 13 residues in the CDR3. Germline loops: CDR1 SNHLY, CDR2 FYNNEI. For the CDR3, the DNA is TGTGCCAGCAGTGAGGCAGAGAACACTGAAGCTTTCTTT. This gives the protein CASSEAENTEAFF.

The CDR3 nucleotides are TGTGCCAGCAGCTTGGGATATTACTCTGGAAACACCATATATTTT. Amino acids: CASSLGYYSGNTIYF. This chain connects TRBV5-8 to TRBJ1-3; D is uncertain. Per germline, CDR1 SGHTS and CDR2 YDEGEE. The CDR3 totals 15 residues. Trimming stripped 0 bases from V and 0 bases from J, with 7 bases between.

The rearrangement uses TRBV7-6 and TRBJ2-1; D ambiguous. From germline, CDR1 is SGHVS and CDR2 FNYEAQ. Trimming pared 5 bases from V and 4 bases from J, leaving 3 bases between. The CDR3 is 11 residues long. CDR3 in amino acids: CASSTYNEQFF. CDR3 nucleotides: TGTGCCAGCAGCACATACAATGAGCAGTTCTTC.

The chain is built from TRBV25-1 and TRBJ2-7, with no clear D. The CDR3 consists of 12 residues. The germline V and J ends were trimmed by 2 bases and 13 bases, with 15 bases remaining between them. Germline V CDR1 and CDR2: MGHDK, SYGVNS. CDR3 sequence (DNA): TGTGCCAGCAGTGAAATCGGCTACCCCCTTTACTTC. It codes for CASSEIGYPLYF.

The V and J genes are TRBV10-3 and TRBJ1-1, with no clear D. V lost 0 bases to trimming and J lost 0 bases, with 8 bases between them. The length of the CDR3 is 15 residues. Germline V CDR1 and CDR2: ENHRY, SYGVKD. CDR3 bases: TGTGCCATCAGTGAGTCTGCGAAAATGAACACTGAAGCTTTCTTT. Translation gives CAISESAKMNTEAFF.

The gene calls are TRBV29-1 and TRBJ1-3; 7 positions match TRBD1. Germline assignment: CDR1 SQVTM and CDR2 ANQGSEA. The CDR3 covers 14 residues. V shed 7 bases, J shed 4 bases, and the junction held 10 bases outside the gene matches. The CDR3 coding sequence is TGCAGCGCTGGGAACAGGGGCGGGGGAAACACCATATATTTT. It encodes CSAGNRGGGNTIYF.

This clone was counted a single time. The CDR3 sequence is CASSLFDRNYGYTF. CDR3 in DNA: TGTGCCAGCAGCTTATTCGACAGGAACTATGGCTACACCTTC. The chain employs TRBV7-3 and TRBJ1-2; perhaps TRBD1 as D (6 bases). The CDR3 has 14 amino acids. The ends were cut back, 2 bases at V and 2 bases at J, with 9 bases in the middle. CDR1 and CDR2 (germline): SGHTA, FQGTGA.

This clone was detected only a few times. The gene calls are TRBV7-2 and TRBJ2-5; D is ambiguous. Trimming shortened V by 5 bases and J by 1 base, and 11 bases separated the two germline ends. CDR1 and CDR2 (germline): SGHTA, FQGNSA. This CDR3 region has 14 residues. The CDR3 DNA is TGTGCCAGCAGCCCCGAACGGGCCCAAGAGACCCAGTACTTC. Translation gives CASSPERAQETQYF.

The V and J genes are TRBV27 and TRBJ2-7; 10 bases map to TRBD2. There are 15 residues in the CDR3. V was pared by 5 bases and J by 3 bases, with 7 bases of the junction left unmatched. The germline V gene encodes CDR1 MNHEY and CDR2 SMNVEV (reference sequence). Written as DNA, the CDR3 is TGTGCCAGCAGTCCGCTAGCGGGAGCTGGCTACGAGCAGTACTTC. Amino acids: CASSPLAGAGYEQYF.

J is TRBJ2-6 and V is TRBV19; D possibly matches TRBD1 or TRBD2 (6 bases each). Germline values: CDR1 LNHDA, CDR2 SQIVND (reference sequence). The CDR3 length is 15 residues. The V end was cut by 8 bases, the J end by 3 bases, with 14 bases between. The CDR3 sequence is CASGGGNLGANVLTF. The CDR3 DNA follows: TGTGCCAGTGGGGGCGGGAACCTTGGGGCCAACGTCCTGACTTTC.

Only one count was recorded for this clone. This sequence joins TRBV11-2 and TRBJ2-1; 13 positions agree with TRBD2. Trimming removed 5 bases from V and 2 bases from J; junction bases left unmatched: 12. Germline V gene sequence: CDR1 SGHAT, CDR2 FQNNGV. This CDR3 spans 19 amino acids. The CDR3 is CASSRSGLAGNQAYNEQFF. DNA for the CDR3: TGTGCCAGCAGCCGATCGGGACTAGCGGGGAACCAAGCCTACAATGAGCAGTTCTTC.

The gene calls are TRBV18 and TRBJ2-2; D is perhaps TRBD1 (6 bases). The CDR3 runs 14 residues. Germline V CDR1 and CDR2: KGHSH, LQKENI. Trimming took 3 bases from V and 2 from J, leaving 7 bases between them. CDR3 residues: CASSPGQNTGELFF. The CDR3 region has the DNA TGTGCCAGCTCACCGGGACAAAACACCGGGGAGCTGTTTTTT.

The genes are TRBV5-1 and TRBJ2-7, with 8 bases fitting TRBD1. V shed 7 bases, J shed 0 bases, and the junction held 6 bases outside the gene matches. This CDR3 has 14 amino acids. Germline CDR1 SGHRS, CDR2 YFSETQ. In DNA form, the CDR3 reads TGCGCCAGCCGGACAGGGCTTTCCTCCTACGAGCAGTACTTC. The encoded protein is CASRTGLSSYEQYF. The variable domain in full, completed from reference TRBV5-1 and TRBJ2-7, reads KAGVTQTPRYLIKTRGQQVTLSCSPISGHRSVSWYQQTPGQGLQFLFEYFSETQRNKGNFPGRFSGRQFSNSRSEMNVSTLELGDSALYLCASRTGLSSYEQYFGPGTRLTVT.

The chain links TRBV18 to TRBJ2-5; no clear D. V lost 6 bases and J lost 4, with 15 bases in between. Germline V gives CDR1 KGHSH, CDR2 LQKENI. The CDR3 covers 14 residues. CDR3 sequence reads: CASSRSVVGETQYF. In DNA form, the CDR3 reads TGTGCCAGCTCCCGCAGCGTTGTGGGAGAGACCCAGTACTTC.

The chain joins TRBV15 to TRBJ2-2; 7 bases agree with TRBD2. V was pared by 1 base and J by 5 bases, with 16 bases of the junction left unmatched. CDR1 and CDR2 (germline): LNHNV, YYDKDF (reference sequence). There are 19 residues in the CDR3. Written as DNA, the CDR3 is TGTGCCACCAGCAGAGGGCGTCGGGTGGGCGGGAGAGGGACCGGGGAGCTGTTTTTT. This gives the protein CATSRGRRVGGRGTGELFF.

The genes are TRBV28 and TRBJ2-7; D is unresolved. The CDR3 contains 13 residues. V was cut by 6 bases and J by 3 bases, with 12 bases left in between. Germline V CDR1 and CDR2: MDHEN, SYDVKM. CDR3 residues: CASSHSPDYEQYF. For the CDR3, the DNA is TGTGCCAGCAGCCACAGCCCCGACTACGAGCAGTACTTC.

V and J are TRBV19 and TRBJ1-5, with D perhaps matching TRBD1 (5 bases). Deletions cut 5 bases from V and 0 bases from J, with 11 bases between. In germline, CDR1 is LNHDA, CDR2 SQIVND (reference sequence). This CDR3 region has 15 residues. Written as DNA, the CDR3 is TGTGCCAGTAGTGCGAGGGACTATAGCAATCAGCCCCAGCATTTT. Translation: CASSARDYSNQPQHF.

V and J are TRBV29-1 and TRBJ2-5; no clear D gene. Germline V gene sequence: CDR1 SQVTM, CDR2 ANQGSEA. The CDR3 has 13 amino acids. Trimming removed 5 bases at V and 0 bases at J, with 10 bases between. In DNA, the CDR3 is TGCAGCGTTCCGGCATGGTACCAAGAGACCCAGTACTTC. It codes for CSVPAWYQETQYF.

The J gene is TRBJ2-1, the V gene TRBV9; D might be TRBD1 (6 bases). Germline V gene data show CDR1 as SGDLS and CDR2 as YYNGEE. Trimming removed 4 bases at V and 3 bases at J, with 14 bases between. This CDR3 is built from 15 residues. CDR3 sequence: CASSPTGGVYNEQFF. In nucleotides, the CDR3 is TGTGCCAGCAGCCCGACAGGTGGGGTCTACAATGAGCAGTTCTTC.

The chain is built from TRBV18 and TRBJ1-6; D gene unclear. Germline CDR1 and CDR2: KGHSH and LQKENI. V lost 2 bases, J lost 5 bases, and 10 bases lay in between. This CDR3 comprises 15 residues. The CDR3 loop reads CASSPMPADNSPLHF. CDR3 nucleotides: TGTGCCAGCTCACCAATGCCGGCAGATAATTCACCCCTCCACTTT.

V usage is TRBV19 and J usage is TRBJ2-6, with D perhaps matching TRBD2 (5 bases). The CDR3 runs to 15 residues. The germline V gene encodes CDR1 LNHDA and CDR2 SQIVND (reference sequence). V was clipped by 9 bases and J by 0 bases, with 12 bases between them. The CDR3 DNA follows: TGTGCCAGCTCCGGACGGGACTCTGGGGCCAACGTCCTGACTTTC. Amino acids: CASSGRDSGANVLTF.

This chain links TRBV19 with TRBJ2-1, with 9 bases identical to TRBD2. V gave up 3 bases and J gave up 7 bases; unmatched junction bases: 10. This CDR3 has 16 amino acids. Germline values: CDR1 LNHDA, CDR2 SQIVND (reference sequence). CDR3 sequence reads: CASSMKGGGAWNEQFF. The CDR3 bases are TGTGCCAGTAGTATGAAGGGCGGGGGGGCCTGGAATGAGCAGTTCTTC.

This clone turned up a few times. The same CDR3 also results from other DNA sequences found in this sample. The V and J genes are TRBV6-5 and TRBJ1-1; no clear D. V shed 5 bases and J shed 1 base, with 5 bases lying between them. This CDR3 region has 12 residues. Germline V gives CDR1 MNHEY, CDR2 SVGAGI. The CDR3 spells CASSRANTEAFF. The CDR3 bases are TGTGCCAGCAGTCGAGCGAACACTGAAGCTTTCTTT.

The V call is TRBV18, the J call TRBJ2-7; D might be TRBD1 (6 bases). Deletions cut 3 bases from V and 2 bases from J, with 20 bases between. The CDR3 is 17 amino acids. Germline CDR1 is KGHSH and CDR2 is LQKENI. For the CDR3, the DNA is TGTGCCAGCTCACCCCCGGCACAGGGAAGTCGCCCCTACGAGCAGTACTTC. Amino acid sequence: CASSPPAQGSRPYEQYF.

V gene TRBV10-3 combines with J gene TRBJ1-3; no clear D gene. The CDR3 contains 12 residues. V lost 10 bases, J lost 4 bases, and 11 bases lay in between. In germline, CDR1 is ENHRY, CDR2 SYGVKD. The CDR3 DNA is TGTGCCACCGCAGGCAGAGGAAACACCATATATTTT. Amino acid sequence: CATAGRGNTIYF.

The J gene is TRBJ2-2, the V gene TRBV4-1, with no clear D. Germline CDR1 is MGHRA and CDR2 is YSYEKL. This CDR3 spans 15 amino acids. V lost 0 bases and J 4 bases, leaving 9 bases between the germline ends. The CDR3 sequence: CASSQEAIPTGELFF. The CDR3 DNA sequence: TGCGCCAGCAGCCAAGAGGCGATTCCCACCGGGGAGCTGTTTTTT.

The J gene is TRBJ2-3, the V gene TRBV9, with 7 bases that match TRBD1. Germline CDR1 reads SGDLS; CDR2 reads YYNGEE. Trimming took 0 bases from V and 4 from J; bases not matched to a gene: 5. The CDR3 runs 15 residues. The CDR3 region is CASSVDAGGPDTQYF. As DNA, the CDR3 is TGTGCCAGCAGCGTAGATGCAGGGGGTCCAGATACGCAGTATTTT.

The chain employs TRBV30 and TRBJ1-3; D is unresolved. Per germline, CDR1 GTSNPN and CDR2 SVGIG (reference sequence). The CDR3 contains 14 residues. Trimming cost V 8 bases and J 0 bases, with 14 bases left between them. This chain's CDR3 is CATDRGTSGNTIYF. The CDR3 bases are TGTGCCACCGACCGAGGAACCTCTGGAAACACCATATATTTT.